The T cell receptor (beta chain) under discussion was sequenced for a study of T-cell memory formation after mild COVID-19. TCRdb fed the 5' RACE reads into MiXCR, producing one record per CDR3 protein. This sample has fewer than 350,000 distinct CDR3 sequences, with about a sixth found just once. Germline V gene lookup returns CDR1 SGHRS and CDR2 YFSETQ. There are 15 residues in the CDR3. V lost 4 bases and J lost 4, with 15 bases in between. This clonotype has just a few counts. This TCR derives from a man aged 18 to 35 who had mild COVID-19 (a few samples of this study predate the infection). Cell type and time point are not known. The rearrangement links TRBV5-1 to TRBJ2-1; perhaps TRBD2 as D (6 bases). Source material: PBMCs or a T cell subset sorted from them (not recorded which). The CDR3 DNA sequence: TGCGCCAGCAGCGGGGCGACCCGGGGGTACAATGAGCAGTTCTTC. Encoded protein: CASSGATRGYNEQFF.